The 5 T cell receptor beta chains listed next were all sequenced from one sample in a study of stem cell transplantation in POMP-related autoinflammatory disease. Sequencing was performed with immunoSEQ multiplex PCR; in TCRdb, only in-frame clones are kept and a portion is missing. The data show about 26,000 clones, around 83% seen once. The sample consisted of CD4+ T cells from PBMCs, taken before stem cell transplantation. All receptors come from a human donor with POMP-related autoinflammation and immune dysregulation (PRAID).

Concerning this clone itself: At one end, the junction sequence differs from germline, possibly due to a read error. The chain links TRBV30 to TRBJ1-2, with TRBD1 as a possible D gene (6 bases). The germline V gene has CDR1 GTSNPN and CDR2 SVGIG (reference sequence). The CDR3 length is 11 residues. CDR3 coding DNA: TGCGGGTCGGACAGAGTCTATGGCTACACCTTC. As protein: CGSDRVYGYTF.

The rearrangement uses TRBV7-9 and TRBJ2-7; D remains ambiguous. The germline CDR1 and CDR2 sequences are SEHNR and FQNEAQ (reference sequence). V was pared by 5 bases and J by 1 base, with 9 bases between. This CDR3 is built from 13 residues. CDR3 loop: CASSHPTSYEQYF. The CDR3 coding sequence is TGTGCCAGCAGCCACCCTACATCCTACGAGCAGTACTTC.

The chain couples TRBV4-1 to TRBJ1-6; 7 bases agree with TRBD1. V was pared by 1 base and J by 14 bases, with 8 bases of the junction left unmatched. CDR1 is MGHRA and CDR2 is YSYEKL in the germline V gene. This CDR3 region has 14 residues. CDR3 residues: CASSQGLQGRALHF. The CDR3, as DNA: TGCGCCAGCAGCCAAGGACTACAGGGGAGGGCCCTCCACTTT.

The chain has TRBV7-5 and TRBJ1-2. TRBV7-5 is a pseudogene locus. CDR3 size: 14 residues. In DNA, the CDR3 is TGTGCCAGAAGCTTAGCGCTCCGGGGTTATGGCTACACCTTC. Amino acid sequence: CARSLALRGYGYTF.

The chain links TRBV27 to TRBJ2-6, with D unresolved. The CDR3 is 15 amino acids. V was pared by 6 bases and J by 0 bases, with 9 bases between. Germline V gene data show CDR1 as MNHEY and CDR2 as SMNVEV (reference sequence). The CDR3 region is CASSHGFSGANVLTF. The CDR3 coding sequence is TGTGCCAGCAGCCACGGCTTCTCTGGGGCCAACGTCCTGACTTTC.